These 28 T cell receptor beta chains were all obtained from the same sample, sequenced in a study of blood T cell repertoires in COVID-19 (dated by TCRdb to between 2020 and 2021). The library was generated by the immunoSEQ multiplex PCR assay. What TCRdb holds here is the immuneACCESS table cut down to in-frame rearrangements. Part of the clones is not present; checked against another copy, under half of the missing clones reflect an unresolved V gene, and the others are unexplained. Across this sample there are about 140,000 clones, with 75% to 90% seen only once. Roughly 5.6% of the sample is held by the ten biggest clonotypes. What was sequenced was PBMCs or T cells enriched from blood (not recorded which). The receptor source for this set is a man aged 65 to 85 who had been exposed to COVID-19.

The rearrangement uses TRBV19 and TRBJ2-2; 9 bases are shared with TRBD2. The CDR3 is 16 amino acids. CDR1 and CDR2 (germline): LNHDA, SQIVND (reference sequence). Losses at the gene ends were 2 bases for V and 3 bases for J; bases not matched to a gene: 4. CDR3 DNA sequence: TGTGCCAGTAGTATAACCCCTAGCGGGGACACCGGGGAGCTGTTTTTT. The encoded protein is CASSITPSGDTGELFF.

The chain couples TRBV30 to TRBJ1-6; 7 bases line up with TRBD1. The junction had 8 bases not matched to a gene; V was cut back by 5 bases and J by 10 bases. Per germline, CDR1 GTSNPN and CDR2 SVGIG (reference sequence). The CDR3 contains 13 residues. CDR3 sequence reads: CAWARQGKSPLHF. CDR3 sequence (DNA): TGTGCCTGGGCGAGACAGGGAAAATCACCCCTCCACTTT. The whole variable domain, remainder taken from reference TRBV30 and TRBJ1-6, is SQTIHQWPATLVQPVGSPLSLECTVEGTSNPNLYWYRQAAGRGLQLLFYSVGIGQISSEVPQNLSASRPQDRQFILSSKKLLLSDSGFYLCAWARQGKSPLHFGNGTRLTVT.

The chain is built from TRBV6-5 and TRBJ1-5; the D gene is possibly TRBD1 (6 bases). CDR1 and CDR2 (germline): MNHEY, SVGAGI. The V gene lost 8 bases and the J gene lost 4 bases, with 18 bases spanning the gap. CDR3 length equals 15 residues. CDR3 sequence reads: CASHPAGQGNQPQHF. CDR3 in DNA: TGTGCCAGCCACCCCGCCGGTCAGGGGAATCAGCCCCAGCATTTT.

The count of this clone is one. The chain has TRBV30 and TRBJ1-4, with no clear D. The CDR3 contains 14 residues. Per germline, CDR1 GTSNPN and CDR2 SVGIG (reference sequence). V was shortened by 0 bases and J by 8 bases, with 13 bases between the two germline ends. DNA for the CDR3: TGTGCCTGGAGTGTACAAACCTCTAGGGAAAAACTGTTTTTT. Translation gives CAWSVQTSREKLFF.

The rearrangement uses TRBV4-2 and TRBJ1-1; maybe TRBD1 (5 bases). The V and J ends lost 6 bases and 1 base respectively, with 18 bases between them. Germline V gene sequence: CDR1 LGHNA, CDR2 YNFKEQ. The CDR3 length is 16 residues. The DNA for the CDR3 is TGTGCCAGCAGACCGACTAGCATAGGGGAGAACACTGAAGCTTTCTTT. This codes for CASRPTSIGENTEAFF.

V is TRBV15 and J is TRBJ2-1; TRBD1 matches 9 bases. J was trimmed by 8 bases and V by 3 bases; bases with no gene match: 8. The CDR3 has 15 amino acids. The germline CDR1 and CDR2 sequences are LNHNV and YYDKDF (reference sequence). The CDR3, as DNA: TGTGCCACCAGCAGCCCGGGACAGGGAGGAGATGAGCAGTTCTTC. Translating gives CATSSPGQGGDEQFF.

The chain couples TRBV9 to TRBJ2-1; 11 positions match TRBD2. The CDR3 length is 19 residues. Germline trimming cut 0 bases from V and 3 bases from J; bases unmatched to any gene: 11. Germline CDR1 and CDR2: SGDLS and YYNGEE. In nucleotides, the CDR3 is TGTGCCAGCAGCGTAGTCGAGCTAGCGGGAGGCTCCGTCTACAATGAGCAGTTCTTC. Translating gives CASSVVELAGGSVYNEQFF. The whole variable domain, filled in from reference TRBV9 and TRBJ2-1, reads DSGVTQTPKHLITATGQRVTLRCSPRSGDLSVYWYQQSLDQGLQFLIQYYNGEERAKGNILERFSAQQFPDLHSELNLSSLELGDSALYFCASSVVELAGGSVYNEQFFGPGTRLTVL.

The chain uses TRBV6-2 or TRBV6-3 and TRBJ2-2, with 7 bases lining up with TRBD1. Germline CDR1 reads MNHEY; CDR2 reads SVGEGT. The CDR3 contains 18 residues. Trimming cost V 2 bases and J 1 base; bases outside gene matches: 10. In DNA form, the CDR3 reads TGTGCCAGCAGTTACGGGCGGAAGGGGGCCGTGAACACCGGGGAGCTGTTTTTT. It codes for CASSYGRKGAVNTGELFF.

This clone came up a few times. The CDR3 spells CAWIRGAGGYTF. Here the CDR3 DNA reads TGTGCCTGGATCCGGGGGGCGGGAGGCTACACCTTC. This chain joins TRBV30 and TRBJ1-2, with a possible D match to TRBD1 (6 bases). The CDR3 is 12 residues long. Germline V lookup: CDR1 GTSNPN, CDR2 SVGIG (reference sequence). The germline V and J ends were trimmed by 4 bases and 8 bases, with 14 bases remaining between them.

This sequence joins TRBV5-6 and TRBJ2-3, with D possibly matching TRBD2 (6 bases). The ends were cut back, 2 bases at V and 6 bases at J, with 13 bases in the middle. CDR1 is SGHDT and CDR2 is YYEEEE in the germline V gene. The CDR3 has 14 amino acids. Written as DNA, the CDR3 is TGTGCCAGCAGCTTACCCACGGGAGCGGATACGCAGTATTTT. Residues: CASSLPTGADTQYF.

The chain employs TRBV5-6 and TRBJ2-1, with 10 positions matching TRBD2. Looked up from germline, CDR1 is SGHDT and CDR2 is YYEEEE. CDR3 length equals 12 residues. After removal of 2 bases from V and 10 bases from J, the junction contained 0 bases not matched to a gene. For the CDR3, the DNA is TGTGCCAGCAGCTTACTAGCGGGGGAGCAGTTCTTC. This codes for CASSLLAGEQFF.

V gene TRBV2 combines with J gene TRBJ2-2, with 7 bases lining up with TRBD2. Germline CDR1 reads SNHLY; CDR2 reads FYNNEI. V shed 8 bases, J shed 2 bases, and the junction held 5 bases outside the gene matches. The CDR3 spans 14 residues. CDR3 nucleotide sequence: TGTGCCAGCCGGGGGAGGGTTAACACCGGGGAGCTGTTTTTT. Amino acid sequence: CASRGRVNTGELFF.

This clone was counted between two and nine times. This chain connects TRBV6-4 to TRBJ1-2; 7 bases are shared with TRBD1. From germline, CDR1 is MRHNA and CDR2 SNTAGT. Losses at the gene ends were 3 bases for V and 0 bases for J; bases not matched to a gene: 4. The CDR3 is 15 amino acids. As DNA, the CDR3 is TGTGCCAGCAGTGATACGGGGACAGCTAACTATGGCTACACCTTC. Residues: CASSDTGTANYGYTF.

The chain has TRBV6-5 and TRBJ2-3, with a tentative D call TRBD2 (5 bases). The CDR3 is made up of 14 amino acids. Trimming shortened V by 8 bases and J by 0 bases, and 12 bases separated the two germline ends. Germline values: CDR1 MNHEY, CDR2 SVGAGI. The CDR3 is CASGWRTSTDTQYF. The DNA for the CDR3 is TGTGCCAGCGGATGGAGGACTAGCACAGATACGCAGTATTTT.

As for this clone: The junction and the germline gene differ at one end; a read error may be behind it. This chain uses TRBV3-1 (or the pseudogene TRBV3-2) with TRBJ2-4; tentative D call: TRBD2 (5 bases). This CDR3 spans 17 amino acids. The germline CDR1 and CDR2 sequences are LGHDT and YNNKEL (reference sequence). CDR3 in amino acids: CASSQGGQSLAKHIQYF. The DNA for the CDR3 is TGTGCCAGCAGCCAAGGAGGGCAGAGTCTAGCCAAACACATTCAGTACTTC.

V and J are TRBV24-1 and TRBJ2-1, with 7 bases that match TRBD2. Germline CDR1 and CDR2: KGHDR and SFDVKD. CDR3 size: 15 residues. Unmatched junction bases numbered 9, after V lost 6 bases and J lost 5 bases. The CDR3: CATSRASGNHNEQFF. In DNA form, the CDR3 reads TGTGCCACCAGTCGGGCTAGCGGAAATCACAATGAGCAGTTCTTC.

This clone showed up just once. This chain links TRBV18 with TRBJ1-1, with 10 bases that match TRBD1. The CDR3 covers 15 residues. Per germline, CDR1 KGHSH and CDR2 LQKENI. The V segment lost 3 bases and the J segment 6 bases; nucleotides outside the gene matches: 7. The CDR3 bases are TGTGCCAGCTCACCGCCCGGACAGGGGGGAGCTGAAGCTTTCTTT. This encodes CASSPPGQGGAEAFF.

The chain uses TRBV9 and TRBJ1-3, with no clear D. CDR3 size: 16 residues. The germline CDR1 and CDR2 sequences are SGDLS and YYNGEE. V was shortened by 0 bases and J by 2 bases, with 12 bases between the two germline ends. In DNA, the CDR3 is TGTGCCAGCAGCGTAGAAGCGGGGATCCCTGGAAACACCATATATTTT. This encodes CASSVEAGIPGNTIYF.

This chain links TRBV6-5 with TRBJ1-4; D is undetermined. The length of the CDR3 is 15 residues. The V end was cut by 0 bases, the J end by 4 bases, with 9 bases between. The germline V gene encodes CDR1 MNHEY and CDR2 SVGAGI. The CDR3 spells CASSYSYSVNEKLFF. CDR3 nucleotide sequence: TGTGCCAGCAGTTACTCGTACAGTGTTAATGAAAAACTGTTTTTT.

The rearrangement joins TRBV5-6 to TRBJ2-5; D unresolved. V shed 1 base and J shed 5 bases, with 18 bases lying between them. In germline, CDR1 is SGHDT, CDR2 YYEEEE. The CDR3 is made up of 16 amino acids. The CDR3 region has the DNA TGTGCCAGCAGCTTGTGGGCACACCCTTCTTCGGAGACCCAGTACTTC. Its protein is CASSLWAHPSSETQYF.

This chain uses TRBV3-1 (or the pseudogene TRBV3-2) with TRBJ2-1, with 13 bases identical to TRBD2. Germline CDR1 LGHDT, CDR2 YNNKEL (reference sequence). Trimming at V came to 0 bases and at J to 12 bases, leaving 8 bases not matched to a gene. This CDR3 region has 16 residues. In DNA form, the CDR3 reads TGTGCCAGCAGCCAAGATGGGGGACTAGCGGGGTTTGCGCAGTTCTTC. Its translation: CASSQDGGLAGFAQFF.

This clone was recorded once. V is TRBV30 and J is TRBJ1-2; D is undetermined. The CDR3 spans 15 residues. In germline, CDR1 is GTSNPN, CDR2 SVGIG (reference sequence). V lost 2 bases and J 2 bases, leaving 15 bases between the germline ends. The CDR3 protein is CAWSPPERPNYGYTF. The CDR3 nucleotides read TGTGCCTGGAGTCCCCCGGAGAGGCCGAACTATGGCTACACCTTC.

This chain joins TRBV3-1 (or the pseudogene TRBV3-2) and TRBJ2-7; 13 bases are a match to TRBD2. V was pared by 4 bases and J by 1 base, with 4 bases of the junction left unmatched. Looked up from germline, CDR1 is LGHDT and CDR2 is YNNKEL (reference sequence). CDR3 length equals 16 residues. The CDR3 spells CASSPGLAGVSYEQYF. CDR3 in DNA: TGTGCCAGCAGCCCCGGACTAGCGGGAGTATCCTACGAGCAGTACTTC.

V gene TRBV6-5 combines with J gene TRBJ1-5, with a weak D call TRBD1 (6 bases). Deletions cut 6 bases from V and 5 bases from J, with 14 bases between. In germline, CDR1 is MNHEY, CDR2 SVGAGI. The CDR3 runs to 14 residues. The CDR3 nucleotides are TGTGCCAGCAGGCGCACAGGGACCCATCAGCCCCAGCATTTT. Translation gives CASRRTGTHQPQHF.

The chain carries TRBV19 and TRBJ2-7; 10 bases are shared with TRBD1. Germline V gene data show CDR1 as LNHDA and CDR2 as SQIVND (reference sequence). The V segment lost 6 bases and the J segment 5 bases; nucleotides outside the gene matches: 16. This CDR3 spans 17 amino acids. CDR3 loop: CASRTGTGDHLDDEQYF. Written as DNA, the CDR3 is TGTGCCAGTAGGACCGGGACAGGGGACCACCTGGACGACGAGCAGTACTTC.

This chain uses TRBV28 with TRBJ1-5; TRBD1 might be the D (6 bases). The germline CDR1 and CDR2 sequences are MDHEN and SYDVKM. The CDR3 runs to 15 residues. V lost 6 bases, J lost 6 bases, and 18 bases lay in between. This CDR3 is CASSSNRVRSQPQHF. Written as DNA, the CDR3 is TGTGCCAGCAGCTCAAACAGGGTTAGGAGTCAGCCCCAGCATTTT.

This clone was seen only once. The genes are TRBV3-1 (or the pseudogene TRBV3-2) and TRBJ1-5; 8 bases line up with TRBD1. The V and J ends lost 0 bases and 6 bases, in that order; junction bases with no gene match: 4. CDR1 and CDR2 (germline): LGHDT, YNNKEL (reference sequence). The CDR3 has 15 amino acids. CDR3 loop: CASSQDATGGQPQHF. CDR3 DNA sequence: TGTGCCAGCAGCCAAGATGCCACAGGGGGTCAGCCCCAGCATTTT.

The chain uses TRBV13 and TRBJ2-5; TRBD1 matches 7 bases. Looked up from germline, CDR1 is PRHDT and CDR2 is FYEKMQ (reference sequence). V shed 8 bases and J 2 bases; nucleotides not matched to a gene: 11. The CDR3 totals 15 residues. CDR3 sequence (DNA): TGTGCCAGCGTCAGGACAGGAAGCGGACAAGAGACCCAGTACTTC. Its protein is CASVRTGSGQETQYF.